This T cell receptor beta chain was obtained from a study of blood T cell repertoires in COVID-19 (dated by TCRdb to about 2020). Notes on the research overall: Collaborator samples came from the United States, Italy and Spain and covered acute and convalescent phases of COVID-19. The prospective study material was composed of cDNA or gDNA derived from T cells, B-cell-depleted T cells, or PBMCs. Subjects who had been exposed to COVID-19, were actively infected with it, or had recovered from it provided the deeply sampled blood TCRbeta repertoires that made up the dataset. A freely available public database, intended as a resource for researchers studying the immune response to SARS-CoV-2, is where the repertoires were released. The samples were drawn from the first 160 participants of the ongoing ImmuneRACE study and from over 950 subjects provided by 6 global collaborators. Nearly every sample came with metadata listing a de-identified subject ID, COVID-19 status, age in years and sex. Where available, HLA class I and class II types were obtained from metadata supplied by the sample provider rather than from assay-based typing.

Study-wide conclusions, independent of this receptor: How much clinical and demographic metadata was included differed by source and by participant, and the metadata was provided uncurated.

This clone has a single count. It has no known antigen specificity. The sample holds no much larger clone one base away, and base qualities are not on file. Collaborating institutions collected whole blood in K2EDTA tubes following their own protocols. For TCRbeta analysis, collaborators shipped samples in one of three forms: frozen whole blood, isolated PBMCs, or DNA extracted from either of those sample types. The immunoSEQ Assay, a bias-controlled multiplex PCR, was used to amplify TCRbeta CDR3 regions from genomic DNA. The study's own analysis went as follows. The number of nucleated cells in each sample was estimated by amplification of reference gene primers within the assay. To quantify the absolute abundance of each unique TCRbeta CDR3 rearrangement, sequence reads were collapsed and filtered. For each sample, productive Simpson clonality was calculated as the square root of Simpson's diversity index across productive rearrangements. Entries here come from immuneACCESS through TCRdb and include only in-frame sequences with V and J called. Some clones fail to appear in such tables; in the studies checked, an unresolved V gene covers under half of the shortfall, and the cause of the remainder is unknown. Clone size and V and J calls were adopted from that table, with D and trimming inferred from the DNA. Counted in this sample were around 180,000 clones; roughly 80% of them appeared once. The ten largest make up 5.2% of the sample.

The CDR3 spans 15 residues, from the cysteine through the phenylalanine. The DNA shown is the 45-base CDR3, in frame from base 1. V is pruned by 3 bases and J by 4 bases, leaving 5 bases of the junction without a gene match. CDR1 is given as SGHAT and CDR2 as FQNNGV, both from the germline V gene. The receptor was derived from a woman aged 25 to 39 with acute or convalescent COVID-19. The sequenced sample was peripheral blood. The chain joins TRBV11-2 to TRBJ1-3, with 8 bases aligning to TRBD1. The DNA reads TGTGCCAGCAGCTTGACAGGGGAGAAAGGAAACACCATATATTTT. Translation gives CASSLTGEKGNTIYF.